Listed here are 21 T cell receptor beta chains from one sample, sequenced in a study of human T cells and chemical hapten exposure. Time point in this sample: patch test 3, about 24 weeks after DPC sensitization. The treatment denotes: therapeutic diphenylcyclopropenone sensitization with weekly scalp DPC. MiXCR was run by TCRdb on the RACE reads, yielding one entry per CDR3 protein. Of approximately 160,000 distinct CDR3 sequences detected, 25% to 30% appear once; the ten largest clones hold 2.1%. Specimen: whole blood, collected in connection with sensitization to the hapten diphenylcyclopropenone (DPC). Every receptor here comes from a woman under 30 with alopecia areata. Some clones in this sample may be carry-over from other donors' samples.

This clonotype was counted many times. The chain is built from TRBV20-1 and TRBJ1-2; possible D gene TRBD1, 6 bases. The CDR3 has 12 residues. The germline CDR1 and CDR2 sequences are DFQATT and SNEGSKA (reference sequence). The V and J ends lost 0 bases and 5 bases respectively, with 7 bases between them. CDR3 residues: CSAREQGYGYTF. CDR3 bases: TGCAGTGCTAGAGAACAGGGATATGGCTACACCTTC.

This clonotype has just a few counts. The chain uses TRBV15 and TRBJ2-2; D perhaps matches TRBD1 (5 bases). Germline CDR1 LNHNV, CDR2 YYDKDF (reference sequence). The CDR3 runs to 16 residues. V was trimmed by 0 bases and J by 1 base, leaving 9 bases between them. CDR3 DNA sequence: TGTGCCACCAGCAGAGATCTCAGGGAGAACACCGGGGAGCTGTTTTTT. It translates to CATSRDLRENTGELFF.

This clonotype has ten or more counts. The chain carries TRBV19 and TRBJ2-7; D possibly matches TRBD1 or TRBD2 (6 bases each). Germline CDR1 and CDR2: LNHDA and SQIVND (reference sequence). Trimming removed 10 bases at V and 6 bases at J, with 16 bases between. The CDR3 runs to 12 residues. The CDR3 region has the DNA TGTGCCACAAAAGTGGGGGGCAGCGAGCAGTACTTC. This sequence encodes CATKVGGSEQYF.

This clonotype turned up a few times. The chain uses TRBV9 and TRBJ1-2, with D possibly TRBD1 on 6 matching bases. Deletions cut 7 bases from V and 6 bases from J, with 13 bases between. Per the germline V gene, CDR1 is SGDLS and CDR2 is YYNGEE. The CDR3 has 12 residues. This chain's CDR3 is CASRQDRDGYTF. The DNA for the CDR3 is TGTGCCAGCCGACAGGATAGGGATGGCTACACCTTC.

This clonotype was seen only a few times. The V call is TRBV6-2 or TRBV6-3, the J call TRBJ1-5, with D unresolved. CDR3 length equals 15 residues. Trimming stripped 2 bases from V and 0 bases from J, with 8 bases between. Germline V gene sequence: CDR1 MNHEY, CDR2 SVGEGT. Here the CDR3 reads CASSYGGLSNQPQHF. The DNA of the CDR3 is TGTGCCAGCAGTTACGGAGGGCTTAGCAATCAGCCCCAGCATTTT.

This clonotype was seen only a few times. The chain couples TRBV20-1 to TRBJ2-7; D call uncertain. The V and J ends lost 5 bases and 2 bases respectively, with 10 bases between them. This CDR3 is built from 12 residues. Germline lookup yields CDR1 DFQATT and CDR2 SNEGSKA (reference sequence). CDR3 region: CSAPLKPYEQYF. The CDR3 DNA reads TGCAGTGCTCCACTGAAACCCTACGAGCAGTACTTC.

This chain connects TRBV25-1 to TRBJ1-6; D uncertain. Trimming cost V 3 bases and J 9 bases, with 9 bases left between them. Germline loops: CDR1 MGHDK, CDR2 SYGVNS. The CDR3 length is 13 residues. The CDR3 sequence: CASSDSGTSPLHF. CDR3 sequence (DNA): TGTGCCAGCAGTGATTCGGGAACTTCACCCCTCCACTTT.

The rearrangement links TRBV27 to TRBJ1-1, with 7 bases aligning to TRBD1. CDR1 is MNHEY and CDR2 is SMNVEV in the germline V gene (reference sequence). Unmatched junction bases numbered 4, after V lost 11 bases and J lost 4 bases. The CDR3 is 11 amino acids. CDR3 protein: CASKGATEAFF. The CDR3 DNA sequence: TGTGCCTCGAAGGGGGCCACTGAAGCTTTCTTT.

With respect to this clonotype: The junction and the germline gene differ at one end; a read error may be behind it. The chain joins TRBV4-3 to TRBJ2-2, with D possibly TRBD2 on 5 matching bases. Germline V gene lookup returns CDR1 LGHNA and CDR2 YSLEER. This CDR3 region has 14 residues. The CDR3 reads CASSQGSGTGELIF. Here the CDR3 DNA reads TGCGCCAGCAGCCAAGGAAGTGGTACCGGGGAGCTGATTTTT.

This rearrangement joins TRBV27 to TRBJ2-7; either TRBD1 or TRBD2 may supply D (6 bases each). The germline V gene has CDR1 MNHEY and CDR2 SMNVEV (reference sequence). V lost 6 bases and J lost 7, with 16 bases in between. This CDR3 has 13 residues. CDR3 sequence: CASRKRGVEEQYF. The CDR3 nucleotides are TGTGCCAGCAGAAAAAGGGGGGTCGAAGAGCAGTACTTC.

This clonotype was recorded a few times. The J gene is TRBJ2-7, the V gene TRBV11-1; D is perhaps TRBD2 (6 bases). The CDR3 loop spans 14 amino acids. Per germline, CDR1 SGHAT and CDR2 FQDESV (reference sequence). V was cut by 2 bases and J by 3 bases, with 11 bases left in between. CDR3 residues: CASSLRRRGYEQYF. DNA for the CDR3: TGTGCCAGCAGCTTAAGGCGGAGGGGCTACGAGCAGTACTTC.

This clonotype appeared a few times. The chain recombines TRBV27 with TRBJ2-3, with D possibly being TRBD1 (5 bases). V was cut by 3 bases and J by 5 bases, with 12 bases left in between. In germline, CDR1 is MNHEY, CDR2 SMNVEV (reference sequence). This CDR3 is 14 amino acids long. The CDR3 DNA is TGTGCCAGCAGTTTCAGGGCGCAACTAGATACGCAGTATTTT. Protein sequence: CASSFRAQLDTQYF.

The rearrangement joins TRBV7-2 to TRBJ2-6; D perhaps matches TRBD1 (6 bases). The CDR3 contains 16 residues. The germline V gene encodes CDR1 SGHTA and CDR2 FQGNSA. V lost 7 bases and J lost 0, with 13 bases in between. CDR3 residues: CASTVTGSSGANVLTF. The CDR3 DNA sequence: TGTGCCAGCACCGTTACAGGGAGCTCTGGGGCCAACGTCCTGACTTTC.

The CDR3 sequence is CSVLLRQAYNEQFF. The CDR3 coding sequence is TGCAGTGTCCTACTTCGACAGGCCTACAATGAGCAGTTCTTC. The chain joins TRBV20-1 to TRBJ2-1, with a weak D call TRBD1 (6 bases). The CDR3 has 14 amino acids. From germline, CDR1 is DFQATT and CDR2 SNEGSKA (reference sequence). Trimming cost V 7 bases and J 2 bases, with 15 bases left between them.

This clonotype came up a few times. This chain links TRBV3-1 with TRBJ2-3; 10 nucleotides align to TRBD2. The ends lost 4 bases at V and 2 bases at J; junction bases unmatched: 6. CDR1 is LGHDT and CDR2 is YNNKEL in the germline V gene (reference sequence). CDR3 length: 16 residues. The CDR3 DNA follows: TGTGCCAGCAGCCCTCCTAGCGGGGGAGACACAGATACGCAGTATTTT. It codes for CASSPPSGGDTDTQYF.

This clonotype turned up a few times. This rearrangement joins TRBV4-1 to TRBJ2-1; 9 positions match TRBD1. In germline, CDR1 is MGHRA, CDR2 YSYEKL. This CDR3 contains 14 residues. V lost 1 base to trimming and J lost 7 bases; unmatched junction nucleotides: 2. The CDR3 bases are TGCGCCAGCAGCCAAGTGACAGGGGGTAATGAGCAGTTCTTC. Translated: CASSQVTGGNEQFF.

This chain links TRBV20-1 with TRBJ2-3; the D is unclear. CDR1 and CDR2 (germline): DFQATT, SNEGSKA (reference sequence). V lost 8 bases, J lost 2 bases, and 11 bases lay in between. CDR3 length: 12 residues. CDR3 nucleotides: TGCAGTTCGACTGAGGACACAGATACGCAGTATTTT. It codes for CSSTEDTDTQYF.

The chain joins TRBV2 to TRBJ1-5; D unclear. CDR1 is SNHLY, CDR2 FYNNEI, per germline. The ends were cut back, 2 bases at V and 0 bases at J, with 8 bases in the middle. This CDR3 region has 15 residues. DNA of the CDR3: TGTGCCAGCAGTGAAAGTTTGGCTAGCAATCAGCCCCAGCATTTT. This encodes CASSESLASNQPQHF.

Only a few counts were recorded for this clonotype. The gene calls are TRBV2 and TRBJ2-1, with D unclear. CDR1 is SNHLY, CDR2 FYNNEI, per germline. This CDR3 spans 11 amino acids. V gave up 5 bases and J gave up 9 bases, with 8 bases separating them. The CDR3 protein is CASSPRPEQFF. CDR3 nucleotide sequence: TGTGCCAGCAGTCCCCGGCCTGAGCAGTTCTTC.

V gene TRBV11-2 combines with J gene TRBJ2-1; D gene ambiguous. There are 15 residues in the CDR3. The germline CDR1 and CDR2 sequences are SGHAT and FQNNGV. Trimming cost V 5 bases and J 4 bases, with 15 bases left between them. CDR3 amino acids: CASSPVKSAYNEQFF. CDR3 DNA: TGTGCCAGCAGCCCCGTCAAAAGCGCGTACAATGAGCAGTTCTTC.

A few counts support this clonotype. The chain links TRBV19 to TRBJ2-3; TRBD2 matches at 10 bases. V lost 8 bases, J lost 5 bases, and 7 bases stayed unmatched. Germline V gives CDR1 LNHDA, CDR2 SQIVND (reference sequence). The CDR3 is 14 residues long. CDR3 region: CASRLAGVGDTQYF. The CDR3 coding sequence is TGTGCCAGTCGTCTAGCGGGAGTAGGAGATACGCAGTATTTT.